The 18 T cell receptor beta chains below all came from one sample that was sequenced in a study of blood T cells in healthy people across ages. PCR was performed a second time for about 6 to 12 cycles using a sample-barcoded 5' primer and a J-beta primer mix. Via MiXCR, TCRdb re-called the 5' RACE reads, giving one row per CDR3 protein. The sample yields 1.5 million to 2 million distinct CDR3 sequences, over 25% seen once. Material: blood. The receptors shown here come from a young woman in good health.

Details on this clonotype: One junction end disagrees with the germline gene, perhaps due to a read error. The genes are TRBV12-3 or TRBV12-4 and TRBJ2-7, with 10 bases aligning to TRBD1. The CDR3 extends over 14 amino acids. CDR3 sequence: CAGSFATGGHEQYF. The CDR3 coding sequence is TGTGCCGGCAGTTTTGCGACAGGGGGCCACGAGCAGTACTTC.

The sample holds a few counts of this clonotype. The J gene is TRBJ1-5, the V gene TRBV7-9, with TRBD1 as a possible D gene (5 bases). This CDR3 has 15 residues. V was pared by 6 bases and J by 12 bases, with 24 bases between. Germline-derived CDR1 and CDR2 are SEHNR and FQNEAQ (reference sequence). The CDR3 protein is CASSPQDLRVMFQHF. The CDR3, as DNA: TGTGCCAGCAGTCCACAGGACCTGAGGGTTATGTTCCAGCATTTT.

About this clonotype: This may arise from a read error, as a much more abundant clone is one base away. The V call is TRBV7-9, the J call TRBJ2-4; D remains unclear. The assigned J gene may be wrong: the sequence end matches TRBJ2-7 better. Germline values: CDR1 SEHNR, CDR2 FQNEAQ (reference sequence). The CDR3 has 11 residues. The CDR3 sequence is CAGSQMDEQYF. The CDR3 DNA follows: TGTGCCGGCAGCCAAATGGACGAGCAGTACTTC.

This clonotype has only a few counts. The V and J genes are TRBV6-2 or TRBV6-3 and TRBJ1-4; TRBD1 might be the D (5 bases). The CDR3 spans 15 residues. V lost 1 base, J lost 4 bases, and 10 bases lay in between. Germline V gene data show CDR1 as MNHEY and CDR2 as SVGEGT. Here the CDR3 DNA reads TGTGCCAGCAGTTACTTCGGGGGGAATAATGAAAAACTGTTTTTT. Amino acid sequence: CASSYFGGNNEKLFF.

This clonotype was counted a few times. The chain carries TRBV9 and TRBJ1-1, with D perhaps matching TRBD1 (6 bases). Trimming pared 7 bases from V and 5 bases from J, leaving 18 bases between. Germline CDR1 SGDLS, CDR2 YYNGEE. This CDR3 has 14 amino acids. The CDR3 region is CASGGGGIRTEAFF. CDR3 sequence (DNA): TGTGCCAGCGGAGGGGGGGGAATTAGGACTGAAGCTTTCTTT. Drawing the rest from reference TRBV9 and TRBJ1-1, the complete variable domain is DSGVTQTPKHLITATGQRVTLRCSPRSGDLSVYWYQQSLDQGLQFLIQYYNGEERAKGNILERFSAQQFPDLHSELNLSSLELGDSALYFCASGGGGIRTEAFFGQGTRLTVV.

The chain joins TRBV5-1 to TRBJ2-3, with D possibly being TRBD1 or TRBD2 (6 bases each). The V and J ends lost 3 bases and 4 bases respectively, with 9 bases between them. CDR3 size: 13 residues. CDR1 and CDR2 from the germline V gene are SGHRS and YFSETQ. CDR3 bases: TGCGCCAGCAGCTATAGGGGGGCAGATACGCAGTATTTT. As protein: CASSYRGADTQYF. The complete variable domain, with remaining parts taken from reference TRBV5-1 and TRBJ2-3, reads KAGVTQTPRYLIKTRGQQVTLSCSPISGHRSVSWYQQTPGQGLQFLFEYFSETQRNKGNFPGRFSGRQFSNSRSEMNVSTLELGDSALYLCASSYRGADTQYFGPGTRLTVL.

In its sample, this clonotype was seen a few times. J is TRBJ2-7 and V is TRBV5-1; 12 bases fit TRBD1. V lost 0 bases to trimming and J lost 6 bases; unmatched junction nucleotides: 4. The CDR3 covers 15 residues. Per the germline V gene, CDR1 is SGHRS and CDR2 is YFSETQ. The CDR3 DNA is TGCGCCAGCAGCTTGGCGGGACAGGGGGCGAGCGAGCAGTACTTC. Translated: CASSLAGQGASEQYF. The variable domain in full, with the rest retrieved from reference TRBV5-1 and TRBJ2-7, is KAGVTQTPRYLIKTRGQQVTLSCSPISGHRSVSWYQQTPGQGLQFLFEYFSETQRNKGNFPGRFSGRQFSNSRSEMNVSTLELGDSALYLCASSLAGQGASEQYFGPGTRLTVT.

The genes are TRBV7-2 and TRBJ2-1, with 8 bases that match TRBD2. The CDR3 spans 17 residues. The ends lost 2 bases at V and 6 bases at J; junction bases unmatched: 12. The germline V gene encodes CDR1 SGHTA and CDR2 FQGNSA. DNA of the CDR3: TGTGCCAGCAGCTTATCCCATCGGGAGGGCCGCCCCAATGAGCAGTTCTTC. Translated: CASSLSHREGRPNEQFF.

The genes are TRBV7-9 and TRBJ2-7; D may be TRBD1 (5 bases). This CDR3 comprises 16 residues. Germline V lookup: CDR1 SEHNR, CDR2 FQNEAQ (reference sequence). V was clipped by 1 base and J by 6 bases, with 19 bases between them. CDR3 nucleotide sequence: TGTGCCAGCAGCTTAGATTCCCCGGATCTAGGGGTCGAGCAGTACTTC. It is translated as CASSLDSPDLGVEQYF. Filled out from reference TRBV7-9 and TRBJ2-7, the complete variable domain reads DTGVSQNPRHKITKRGQNVTFRCDPISEHNRLYWYRQTLGQGPEFLTYFQNEAQLEKSRLLSDRFSAERPKGSFSTLEIQRTEQGDSAMYLCASSLDSPDLGVEQYFGPGTRLTVT.

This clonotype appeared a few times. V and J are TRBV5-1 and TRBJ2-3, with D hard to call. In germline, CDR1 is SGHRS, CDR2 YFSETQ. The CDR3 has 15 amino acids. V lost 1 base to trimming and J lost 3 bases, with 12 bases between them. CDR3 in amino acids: CASSLRVGGTDTQYF. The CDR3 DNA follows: TGCGCCAGCAGCTTGCGAGTGGGTGGAACAGATACGCAGTATTTT.

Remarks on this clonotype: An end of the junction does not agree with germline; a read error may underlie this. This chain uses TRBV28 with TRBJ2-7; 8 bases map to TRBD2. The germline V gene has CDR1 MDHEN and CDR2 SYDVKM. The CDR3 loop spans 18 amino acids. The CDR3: CAGSLPPSGPSRGGEQYF. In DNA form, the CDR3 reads TGTGCCGGCAGCCTCCCCCCGAGCGGGCCCTCTCGGGGGGGCGAGCAGTACTTC.

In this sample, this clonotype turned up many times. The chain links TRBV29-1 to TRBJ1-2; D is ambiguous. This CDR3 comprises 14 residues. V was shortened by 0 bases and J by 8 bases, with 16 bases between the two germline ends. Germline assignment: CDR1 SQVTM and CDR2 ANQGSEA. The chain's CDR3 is CSVEDYGSEPGYTF. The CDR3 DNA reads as TGCAGCGTTGAAGATTATGGGTCGGAGCCAGGCTACACCTTC.

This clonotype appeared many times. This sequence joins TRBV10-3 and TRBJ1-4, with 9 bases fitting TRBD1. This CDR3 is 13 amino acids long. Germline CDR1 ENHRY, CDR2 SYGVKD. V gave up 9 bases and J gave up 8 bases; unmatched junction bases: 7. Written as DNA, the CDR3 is TGTGCCATTTCGGACAGGGGAGAGGAAAAACTGTTTTTT. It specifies CAISDRGEEKLFF.

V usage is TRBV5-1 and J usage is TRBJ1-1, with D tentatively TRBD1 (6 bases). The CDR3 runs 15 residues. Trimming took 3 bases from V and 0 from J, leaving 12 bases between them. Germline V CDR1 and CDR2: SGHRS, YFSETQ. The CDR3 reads CASSWTAVMNTEAFF. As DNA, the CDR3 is TGCGCCAGCAGCTGGACAGCGGTTATGAACACTGAAGCTTTCTTT.

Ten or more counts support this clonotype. The CDR3 region has the DNA TGCGCCAGCAGCCTAGCCAGGGAGAACCAAGAGACCCAGTACTTC. Amino acids: CASSLARENQETQYF. The chain couples TRBV5-1 to TRBJ2-5; either TRBD1 or TRBD2 may supply D (5 bases each). This CDR3 is built from 15 residues. The germline V and J ends were trimmed by 4 bases and 0 bases, with 13 bases remaining between them. Germline V gene sequence: CDR1 SGHRS, CDR2 YFSETQ.

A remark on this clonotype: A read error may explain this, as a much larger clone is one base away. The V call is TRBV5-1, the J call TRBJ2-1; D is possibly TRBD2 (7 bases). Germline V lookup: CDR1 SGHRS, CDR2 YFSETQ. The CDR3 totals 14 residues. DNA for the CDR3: TGCGCCAGCAGCTTGGGACCGGGGGGCAATGAGCAGGTCTTC. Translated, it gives CASSLGPGGNEQVF.

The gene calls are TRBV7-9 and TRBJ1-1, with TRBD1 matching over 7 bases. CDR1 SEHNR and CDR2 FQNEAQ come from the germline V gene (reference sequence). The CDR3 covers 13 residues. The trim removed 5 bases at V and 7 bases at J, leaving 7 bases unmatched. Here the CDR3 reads CASSPGQSFEAFF. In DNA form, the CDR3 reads TGTGCCAGCAGCCCGGGACAGAGTTTTGAAGCTTTCTTT.

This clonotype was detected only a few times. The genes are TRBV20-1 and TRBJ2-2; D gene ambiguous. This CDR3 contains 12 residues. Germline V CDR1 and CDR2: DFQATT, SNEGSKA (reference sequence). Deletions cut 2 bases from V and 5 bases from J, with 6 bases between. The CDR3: CSARWATGELFF. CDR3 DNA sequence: TGCAGTGCTAGATGGGCGACCGGGGAGCTGTTTTTT.